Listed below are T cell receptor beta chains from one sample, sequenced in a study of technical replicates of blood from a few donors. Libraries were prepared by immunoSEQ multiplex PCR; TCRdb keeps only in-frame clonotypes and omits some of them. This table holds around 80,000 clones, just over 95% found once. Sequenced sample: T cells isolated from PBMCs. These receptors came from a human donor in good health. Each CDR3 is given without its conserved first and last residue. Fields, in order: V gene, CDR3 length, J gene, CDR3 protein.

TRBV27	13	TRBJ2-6	ASSLRGQGANVLT
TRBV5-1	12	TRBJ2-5	ASSPWRVEETQY
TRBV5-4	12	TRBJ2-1	ASTKQGIVDEQF
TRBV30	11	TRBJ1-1	AWSYNRFTEAF
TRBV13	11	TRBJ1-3	ASSEDRGNTIY
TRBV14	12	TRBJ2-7	ASGASGEFYEQY
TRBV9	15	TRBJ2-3	ASSSWVAGDSVDTQY
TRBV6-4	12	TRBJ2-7	ASSEWTGSYEQY
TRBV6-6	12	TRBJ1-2	ASSRDSLYYGYT
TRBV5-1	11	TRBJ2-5	ASSHLLEETQY
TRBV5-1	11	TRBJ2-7	ASSYDSRPEQY
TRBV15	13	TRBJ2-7	ATSRDLGTGREQY
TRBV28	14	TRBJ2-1	ASIPSLGGQGLEQF
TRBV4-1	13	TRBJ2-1	ASSQARDYLNEQF
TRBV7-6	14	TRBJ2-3	ASSLAGAYSTDTQY
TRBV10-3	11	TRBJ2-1	AISAREPNEQF